This entry describes one TCR beta chain. The CDR3 is 15 residues long. The V gene's germline CDR1 is KGHSH and CDR2 LQKENI. Trimming left V 2 bases short and J 1 base short, with 10 bases between. The table came from immunoSEQ multiplex PCR; TCRdb's copy has only in-frame clones and leaves some out. The sample lists 150,000 to 200,000 clones, approximately 91% occurring once. This sample was taken from a study of blood T cell repertoires in COVID-19. This chain connects TRBV18 to TRBJ2-3; D unclear. The receptor comes from a man in his forties or fifties with acute or convalescent COVID-19. The source material was peripheral blood. CDR3 amino acids: CASSPSAQRTDTQYF. The CDR3 nucleotides read TGTGCCAGCTCACCATCGGCACAGCGCACAGATACGCAGTATTTT.